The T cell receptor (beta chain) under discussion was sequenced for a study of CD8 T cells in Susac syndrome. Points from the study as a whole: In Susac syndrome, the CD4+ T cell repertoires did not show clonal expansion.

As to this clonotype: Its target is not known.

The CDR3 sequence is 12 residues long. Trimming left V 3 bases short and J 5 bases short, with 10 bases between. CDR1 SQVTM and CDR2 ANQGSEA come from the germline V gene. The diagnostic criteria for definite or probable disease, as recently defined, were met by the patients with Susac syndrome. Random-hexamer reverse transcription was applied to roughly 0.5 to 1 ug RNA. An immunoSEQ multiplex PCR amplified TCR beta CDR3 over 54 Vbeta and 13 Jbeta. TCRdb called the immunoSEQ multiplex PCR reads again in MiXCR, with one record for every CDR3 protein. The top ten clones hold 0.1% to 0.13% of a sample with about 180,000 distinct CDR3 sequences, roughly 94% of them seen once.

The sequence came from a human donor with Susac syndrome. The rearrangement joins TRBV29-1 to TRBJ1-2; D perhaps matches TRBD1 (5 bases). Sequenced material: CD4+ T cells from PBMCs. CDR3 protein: CSVEGTKYGYTF. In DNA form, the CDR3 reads TGCAGCGTTGAGGGGACGAAATATGGCTACACCTTC.